This T cell receptor beta chain appears in the sequencing data of a study of blood T cell repertoires in COVID-19. Study background: Samples taken during acute and convalescent COVID-19 were collected in the United States, Italy and Spain. T cells, B-cell-depleted T cells, or PBMCs provided the cDNA or gDNA that served as material.

The table came from immunoSEQ multiplex PCR; TCRdb's copy has only in-frame clones and leaves some out. The sample lists 70,000 or so clones, around 83% occurring once. V was shortened by 2 bases and J by 4 bases, with 9 bases between the two germline ends. This CDR3 has 13 residues. Germline-derived CDR1 and CDR2 are SQVTM and ANQGSEA. Sequencing used peripheral blood. The chain recombines TRBV29-1 with TRBJ2-1; perhaps TRBD2 as D (5 bases). This TCR came from a man in his forties or fifties with acute or convalescent COVID-19. CDR3 DNA: TGCAGCGTTGAATCCGGGGAGTACAATGAGCAGTTCTTC. This codes for CSVESGEYNEQFF.